The source of this TCR beta chain is a study of beta chain features in type 1 diabetes (dated by TCRdb to the late 2010s). Background on the whole study: Mean age, gender distribution, total cell number and subset yield were not different between patients and healthy donors. Naive and central memory subsets were obtained from all 28 donors, but regulatory and stem cell-like memory subsets were isolated from only 8 patients and roughly eight healthy donors. Across all samples, 107,917,701 sorted cells were examined, and cell number per subset correlated strongly with RNA yield. In the study, recently diagnosed type 1 diabetes patients and matched healthy donors were compared on the TCRB repertoires of their sorted circulating CD4+ T cell subsets.

The High Capacity cDNA Reverse Transcription Kit was used to reverse transcribe all of the isolated RNA, meaning that expressed TCRB transcripts were what got sequenced. Naive, central memory and regulatory T cell samples underwent deep immunoSEQ sequencing, averaging roughly 3.5 million total reads per sample. After sorted cells were lysed in RLT buffer, RNA was extracted with DNase-treated RNeasy Micro or Mini kits, with the choice depending on cell number. To prevent cross-contamination, each cell subset was processed individually, whereas patient and healthy donor samples were processed jointly. The immunoSEQ multiplex PCR was used to amplify TCRB sequences from cDNA, yielding 87-bp fragments that span the CDR3 region. Sequencing of the amplicons was performed on the Illumina HiSeq platform. As for the authors' bioinformatics: Synthetic template baselines were used to correct PCR bias computationally, reads within Hamming distance 2 were collapsed, and singletons that could not be merged were discarded. Reads were aligned to IMGT to assign V, D and J genes, CDR3 length, and insertions or deletions at six rearrangement sites. Within each subset, clonotype counts were normalized to the number of sorted cells before true diversity and Gini coefficients were calculated with the tcR R package. Repertoire sharing was quantified using the overlap coefficient calculated on TCRB nucleotide sequences. The immuneACCESS repertoire file appears here via TCRdb, limited to in-frame rearrangements. These files lack a portion of the clones; in checked studies, under half of the deficit traces to unresolved V genes, and the cause of the others is not known. That table gives V, J and clone size, and the DNA gave D and trimming. Present in this sample are 160,000 or so clones, roughly 9% of which were seen just once. Under 0.75% of the sample lies in the top ten.

Overall study results and their limits: A moderate but significant shortening of TCRB CDR3 length was observed in type 1 diabetes patients in all four CD4+ subsets. Fewer insertions and more nucleotide deletions at VDJ recombination sites were observed in patients with type 1 diabetes, implying thymic rearrangement abnormalities. Naive, central memory and regulatory TCRB repertoires appeared to be more alike among patients than among healthy donors. Sequencing cDNA rather than genomic DNA could over-represent highly expressing activated cells, although activation and CD3 levels did not differ between groups. Because the HLA sub-analyses included only small numbers of individuals, any influence of HLA type on TCRB rearrangement was left unresolved. PCR might favor shorter templates, but patient and control samples were amplified and corrected together, so any skew would affect both groups equally.

V loses 2 bases of germline sequence and J loses 5 bases, and the interval between the two ends is 19 bases. Based on the germline V gene, the CDR1 and CDR2 sequences are KGHSH and LQKENI. Taken from cysteine to phenylalanine, the CDR3 has 17 residues. The kept DNA is CDR3 alone, 51 bases in frame from the first base. The sample holds many counts of this clone. The antigen it binds to is not known. No much larger clonotype is one base removed from it; base qualities were not supplied. Each donor gave one peripheral blood draw, averaging approximately 110 mL, which was collected into heparinised tubes. A BD FACSAria II was used to sort naive, central memory, regulatory and stem cell-like memory CD4+ T cells with a panel that included CD45RO, CCR7, CD25, CD127, CD95 and CD27. Every sorted population had a purity above 95%. PBMCs were isolated right away by Lymphoprep density gradient centrifugation and were stained directly, without culture. Samples were stained and sorted in pairs, with one healthy donor and one patient per experiment, so that batch effects were minimized.

The sequence came from a woman aged 25 to 39 with type 1 diabetes. The sequencing input was central memory CD4+ T cells from blood. The rearrangement joined TRBV18 to TRBJ2-4; a tentative D call is TRBD1 (6 bases match). CDR3 reads: CASSPWSRRGPENIQYF. In nucleotides, the sequence is TGTGCCAGCTCACCATGGTCACGCAGGGGTCCCGAAAACATTCAGTACTTC.